These 14 T cell receptor beta chains were sequenced from one sample in a study of T cell repertoires in cytomegalovirus infection. MiXCR, run by TCRdb on the reads, gives a single entry per CDR3 protein. The data contain roughly 240,000 distinct CDR3 sequences, around 6.4% of them singletons. Sample: PBMCs. These receptors all come from a human donor in good health (CMV status not recorded). Some clones in this sample may be carry-over from other donors' samples.

This clonotype was seen ten or more times. The chain employs TRBV28 and TRBJ2-7; D gene ambiguous. Trimming shortened V by 7 bases and J by 0 bases, and 4 bases separated the two germline ends. This CDR3 is 11 amino acids long. The germline V gene has CDR1 MDHEN and CDR2 SYDVKM. The CDR3: CASTGSYEQYF. CDR3 in DNA: TGTGCCAGCACGGGCTCCTACGAGCAGTACTTC.

This clonotype was seen repeatedly, ten times or more. The chain is built from TRBV5-5 and TRBJ2-1; 11 bases fit TRBD2. The CDR3 totals 17 residues. Germline V lookup: CDR1 SGHKS, CDR2 YYEKEE (reference sequence). V gave up 0 bases and J gave up 4 bases; unmatched junction bases: 6. The chain's CDR3 is CASSLGMTSGAYNEQFF. The CDR3 DNA reads TGTGCCAGCAGCTTGGGTATGACTAGCGGGGCATACAATGAGCAGTTCTTC. The full variable domain, its missing parts supplied by reference TRBV5-5 and TRBJ2-1, is DAGVTQSPTHLIKTRGQQVTLRCSPISGHKSVSWYQQVLGQGPQFIFQYYEKEERGRGNFPDRFSARQFPNYSSELNVNALLLGDSALYLCASSLGMTSGAYNEQFFGPGTRLTVL.

There are many counts of this clonotype. V and J are TRBV7-2 and TRBJ2-7, with 10 bases lining up with TRBD2. The germline V gene has CDR1 SGHTA and CDR2 FQGNSA. The CDR3 covers 15 residues. V shed 1 base, J shed 4 bases, and the junction held 4 bases outside the gene matches. The CDR3 nucleotides read TGTGCCAGCAGCTTAGAATTAGCGGGGGGTTACGAGCAGTACTTC. Encoded protein: CASSLELAGGYEQYF.

Many counts were recorded for this clonotype. The rearrangement joins TRBV12-3 or TRBV12-4 to TRBJ1-5; D remains ambiguous. Trimming cost V 7 bases and J 9 bases, with 10 bases left between them. The CDR3 covers 11 residues. This chain's CDR3 is CASMSYGPQHF. The CDR3 DNA is TGTGCCAGCATGTCGTATGGGCCCCAGCATTTT.

There are many counts of this clonotype. The chain has TRBV7-2 and TRBJ1-2, with TRBD1 matching 10 bases. The CDR3 is made up of 17 amino acids. Germline loops: CDR1 SGHTA, CDR2 FQGNSA. V lost 0 bases, J lost 0 bases, and 4 bases stayed unmatched. The CDR3 region is CASSLAGGTGANYGYTF. CDR3 nucleotides: TGTGCCAGCAGCTTAGCCGGGGGGACAGGGGCTAACTATGGCTACACCTTC. Looking up the rest from reference TRBV7-2 and TRBJ1-2 gives the full variable domain: GAGVSQSPSNKVTEKGKDVELRCDPISGHTALYWYRQSLGQGLEFLIYFQGNSAPDKSGLPSDRFSAERTGGSVSTLTIQRTQQEDSAVYLCASSLAGGTGANYGYTFGSGTRLTVV.

The V call is TRBV20-1, the J call TRBJ1-4; 9 bases match TRBD1. The V gene's germline CDR1 is DFQATT and CDR2 SNEGSKA (reference sequence). V was clipped by 5 bases and J by 5 bases; unmatched bases: 3. The CDR3 is 13 amino acids. In nucleotides, the CDR3 is TGCAGTGCTCCGGACAGGGGAAATGAAAAACTGTTTTTT. Protein: CSAPDRGNEKLFF.

Many counts were recorded for this clonotype. At one of its ends the junction is not consistent with the germline gene, which may arise from a read error. V gene TRBV29-1 combines with J gene TRBJ1-2; 8 bases map to TRBD1. CDR1 and CDR2 (germline): SQVTM, ANQGSEA. This CDR3 is built from 12 residues. In DNA, the CDR3 is TGCAGCGTTGAAGGGGGCCGGGACAGGACATACTTC. The encoded protein is CSVEGGRDRTYF.

J is TRBJ2-3 and V is TRBV3-1, with TRBD2 identical over 11 bases. J was trimmed by 2 bases and V by 0 bases; bases with no gene match: 4. Germline V lookup: CDR1 LGHDT, CDR2 YNNKEL (reference sequence). CDR3 size: 17 residues. The chain's CDR3 is CASSQDPSGGPTDTQYF. The CDR3 bases are TGTGCCAGCAGCCAAGACCCTAGCGGGGGGCCCACAGATACGCAGTATTTT.

This clonotype has at least ten counts. V gene TRBV2 combines with J gene TRBJ1-5; D not resolved. The CDR3 totals 13 residues. CDR1 is SNHLY, CDR2 FYNNEI, per germline. Trimming pared 1 base from V and 3 bases from J, leaving 4 bases between. For the CDR3, the DNA is TGTGCCAGCAGTGAAGGGGCCAATCAGCCCCAGCATTTT. This gives the protein CASSEGANQPQHF.

This clonotype was counted only a few times. The V call is TRBV20-1, the J call TRBJ2-3; D tentatively fits TRBD1 or TRBD2 (5 bases each). The CDR3 extends over 15 amino acids. CDR1 is DFQATT and CDR2 is SNEGSKA in the germline V gene (reference sequence). V was pared by 3 bases and J by 2 bases, with 15 bases between. The CDR3 DNA follows: TGCAGTGCTAGCCTACGGGACCTACCCACAGATACGCAGTATTTT. Protein sequence: CSASLRDLPTDTQYF.

As to this clonotype: A read error is possible here, since a much larger clone lies one base away. The rearrangement links TRBV5-1 to TRBJ2-3, with TRBD2 identical over 7 bases. The CDR3 runs to 14 residues. The V and J ends lost 2 bases and 7 bases, in that order; junction bases with no gene match: 7. The germline V gene has CDR1 SGHRS and CDR2 YFSETQ. The CDR3: CASSLSGGGNTQYF. CDR3 coding DNA: TGCGCCAGCAGCTTATCGGGGGGTGGAAATACGCAGTATTTT.

This clonotype has a count of ten or more. The rearrangement uses TRBV10-3 and TRBJ1-5, with D possibly matching TRBD1 (5 bases). This CDR3 spans 13 amino acids. V lost 5 bases and J lost 5, with 10 bases in between. Looked up from germline, CDR1 is ENHRY and CDR2 is SYGVKD. This chain's CDR3 is CAISSGIDQPQHF. The DNA of the CDR3 is TGTGCCATCAGTTCAGGGATAGATCAGCCCCAGCATTTT.

At least ten counts were recorded for this clonotype. V gene TRBV6-6 combines with J gene TRBJ2-6; no firm D call. Trimming shortened V by 5 bases and J by 2 bases, and 7 bases separated the two germline ends. Germline CDR1 is MNHNY and CDR2 is SVGAGI (reference sequence). The CDR3 extends over 14 amino acids. The CDR3 coding sequence is TGTGCCAGCAGTAACTGGGCTGGGGCCAACGTCCTGACTTTC. It encodes CASSNWAGANVLTF.

This clonotype was seen repeatedly, ten times or more. J is TRBJ2-6 and V is TRBV7-9; D remains unclear. The CDR3 consists of 16 residues. Trimming pared 1 base from V and 0 bases from J, leaving 7 bases between. Germline loops: CDR1 SEHNR, CDR2 FQNEAQ (reference sequence). CDR3 sequence reads: CASSLGGVSGANVLTF. The CDR3 nucleotides read TGTGCCAGCAGCTTAGGGGGTGTCTCTGGGGCCAACGTCCTGACTTTC.